This T cell receptor beta chain was profiled in a study of CD8+CD57+ T cells in acquired aplastic anemia. Study summary: Sorted CD4+ and CD8+ cell DNA averaged approximately 3.4 ug. Average CD4+ read depth in healthy donors was 10 million to 12 million reads.

CDR1 and CDR2 from the germline V gene are SGHTA and FQGNSA. The CDR3 is 13 residues long. The V and J ends lost 4 bases and 5 bases respectively, with 8 bases between them. Genomic DNA acted as the template from which TCR beta VDJ combination and CDR3 sequence profiling were carried out. A single record per CDR3 protein comes from TCRdb applying MiXCR to the reads. The data contain approximately 65,000 distinct CDR3 sequences, about 56% of them singletons. Notes on this clonotype: What it binds is unknown.

Study-wide results and caveats: Patients and controls had in common approximately 28 CD8+ CDR3 sequences.

The source is a human donor in good health, serving as a control. The J gene is TRBJ1-4, the V gene TRBV7-2, with D maybe TRBD1 (5 bases). The sequencing sample was made of sorted CD4+, CD8+, or CD8+CD57+ T cells (not recorded which) from PBMCs. In DNA form, the CDR3 reads TGTGCCAGCAGCTCCGGGGGGAATGAAAAACTGTTTTTT. It yields the protein CASSSGGNEKLFF.